The 18 T cell receptor beta chains in this list originate from one sample, sequenced in a study of tumor and adjacent non-tumor tissue in lung cancer. The template was RNA from unsorted bulk tissue. Distant lung tissue was collected more than 3 cm away from the tumor edge. Three rounds of nested PCR, following a modified ARM-PCR protocol, produced the TCRbeta library. TCRdb fed the multiplex PCR reads into MiXCR, producing one record per CDR3 protein. The sample lists approximately 120,000 distinct CDR3 sequences; 60% to 70% were seen once. The sample consisted of distant non-tumor lung tissue. The receptors stem from a man between 60 and 75 years old with non-small cell lung cancer.

This clonotype was picked up many times. This CDR3 is CASSVLAGGQHEQYF. The DNA for the CDR3 is TGTGCCAGCAGTGTTCTAGCGGGAGGGCAACACGAGCAGTACTTC. The chain carries TRBV12-3 or TRBV12-4 and TRBJ2-7, with 12 bases that match TRBD2. The CDR3 runs 15 residues. V gave up 5 bases and J gave up 5 bases; unmatched junction bases: 7.

This clonotype showed up many times. J is TRBJ1-1 and V is TRBV5-1; D gene uncertain. V was pared by 0 bases and J by 6 bases, with 12 bases between. There are 14 residues in the CDR3. Germline V lookup: CDR1 SGHRS, CDR2 YFSETQ. The CDR3, as DNA: TGCGCCAGCAGCTTGGAACCCGGGTTGTCTGAAGCTTTCTTT. Its translation: CASSLEPGLSEAFF.

A remark on this clonotype: A much larger clone differs from this one at a single base, so this may be a read error. V and J are TRBV20-1 and TRBJ2-7; TRBD2 agrees at 8 bases. In germline, CDR1 is DFQATT, CDR2 SNEGSKA (reference sequence). V dropped 0 bases and J dropped 3; count of bases not matched to a gene: 7. This CDR3 has 15 residues. The CDR3 sequence: CSARDLLAEVYEQYF. The CDR3 DNA sequence: TGCAGTGCTAGAGATTTACTAGCGGAAGTCTACGAGCAGTACTTC.

This clonotype was recorded at least ten times. V usage is TRBV6-1 and J usage is TRBJ1-1, with TRBD1 as a possible D gene (5 bases). The CDR3 is 13 residues long. Deletions cut 6 bases from V and 4 bases from J, with 12 bases between. Germline assignment: CDR1 MNHNS and CDR2 SASEGT. The CDR3 nucleotides read TGTGCCAGCAGGAGAACTGGGGGCACTGAAGCTTTCTTT. It encodes CASRRTGGTEAFF.

This clonotype was seen more than once but under ten times. The CDR3 bases are TGTGCCACCAGTGTCCAAAGGACTAGCGGGAGAGTCTATGAGCAGTTCTTC. Protein: CATSVQRTSGRVYEQFF. The rearrangement links TRBV24-1 to TRBJ2-1, with TRBD2 identical over 13 bases. The CDR3 totals 17 residues. J gave up 8 bases and V 5 bases, and 11 bases lay outside the gene matches. From germline, CDR1 is KGHDR and CDR2 SFDVKD.

The chain employs TRBV12-3 or TRBV12-4 and TRBJ2-6, with D possibly being TRBD1 (5 bases). The V gene lost 5 bases and the J gene lost 14 bases, with 22 bases spanning the gap. The CDR3 has 15 amino acids. The CDR3 region has the DNA TGTGCCAGCAGTCCCCTATCGTCTGGGGCCAATTTCCTGACTTTC. Translating gives CASSPLSSGANFLTF.

This clonotype showed up many times. V is TRBV12-3 or TRBV12-4 and J is TRBJ2-3, with no clear D. The CDR3 covers 14 residues. The V gene lost 5 bases and the J gene lost 6 bases, with 15 bases spanning the gap. CDR3 amino acids: CASSPDTWVDTQYF. Here the CDR3 DNA reads TGTGCCAGCAGTCCCGACACCTGGGTGGATACGCAGTATTTT.

As for this clonotype: In this CDR3 the conserved last residue, phenylalanine or tryptophan, is missing, so a read error is likely. The chain employs TRBV6-1 and TRBJ1-1; D is unclear. CDR3 length equals 14 residues. Trimming pared 3 bases from V and 2 bases from J, leaving 10 bases between. Germline CDR1 MNHNS, CDR2 SASEGT. The CDR3 loop is CASSELGANTEAFL. The CDR3 coding sequence is TGTGCCAGCAGTGAGCTAGGTGCCAACACTGAAGCTTTCCTT.

This clonotype occurred many times. This chain joins TRBV12-3 or TRBV12-4 and TRBJ2-2, with D perhaps matching TRBD1 (6 bases). V lost 3 bases to trimming and J lost 5 bases, with 10 bases between them. The length of the CDR3 is 14 residues. For the CDR3, the DNA is TGTGCCAGCAGTTTCACAGGGAATACCGGGGAGCTGTTTTTT. It codes for CASSFTGNTGELFF.

Concerning this clonotype: One end of the junction varies from germline; a read error may be responsible. The gene calls are TRBV11-1 and TRBJ2-1; possibly TRBD1 or TRBD2 for D (6 bases each). The germline V gene encodes CDR1 SGHAT and CDR2 FQDESV (reference sequence). The CDR3 extends over 15 amino acids. In DNA form, the CDR3 reads TGTGCCACCAGCCTCGGGGGTCAGGGGCACAATGAGCAGTCCTTC. It specifies CATSLGGQGHNEQSF.

Remarks on this clonotype: Because the CDR3 is missing its conserved closing phenylalanine or tryptophan, this is likely a read error. The V and J genes are TRBV6-1 and TRBJ1-6, with D perhaps matching TRBD1 (6 bases). This CDR3 has 19 residues. Per germline, CDR1 MNHNS and CDR2 SASEGT. The CDR3 loop reads CASSEASETGSSYNSLLHI. For the CDR3, the DNA is TGTGCCAGCAGTGAAGCGTCGGAAACAGGGAGCTCCTATAATTCACTCCTCCACATT.

Points on this clonotype: One end of the junction varies from germline; a read error may be responsible. The chain combines TRBV20-1 with TRBJ1-2; D perhaps matches TRBD1 (5 bases). There are 13 residues in the CDR3. Germline CDR1 reads DFQATT; CDR2 reads SNEGSKA (reference sequence). The DNA for the CDR3 is TGCAATGCTAGAATGGCAGGGATCTATGGCTACACCTTC. Encoded protein: CNARMAGIYGYTF.

V usage is TRBV11-2 and J usage is TRBJ2-1, with TRBD1 as a possible D gene (5 bases). Germline CDR1 is SGHAT and CDR2 is FQNNGV. The CDR3 runs 16 residues. V was pared by 2 bases and J by 8 bases, with 19 bases between. In nucleotides, the CDR3 is TGTGCCAGCAGCTTAAAGGGCAGGGTAGGTTTAGATGAGCAGTTCTTC. It is translated as CASSLKGRVGLDEQFF.

This chain's CDR3 is CSARDGAVRVGYNEQFF. CDR3 bases: TGCAGTGCTAGAGATGGTGCGGTGAGGGTCGGGTACAATGAGCAGTTCTTC. This chain links TRBV20-1 with TRBJ2-1; a weak D match, TRBD2 (5 bases). CDR3 length equals 17 residues. From germline, CDR1 is DFQATT and CDR2 SNEGSKA (reference sequence). The V gene lost 0 bases and the J gene lost 4 bases, with 19 bases spanning the gap.

The chain couples TRBV11-3 to TRBJ2-7; a possible D gene is TRBD1 (6 bases). This CDR3 contains 15 residues. The germline V gene encodes CDR1 SGHNT and CDR2 YENEEA. CDR3 in DNA: TGTACCATCAGCTTAGTTGGGACACTTTCCTACGAGCAGTACTTC. It translates to CTISLVGTLSYEQYF.

This clonotype showed up just a few times. J is TRBJ2-3 and V is TRBV10-3, with TRBD2 identical over 7 bases. Germline V gene lookup returns CDR1 ENHRY and CDR2 SYGVKD. V gave up 9 bases and J gave up 3 bases; unmatched junction bases: 15. This CDR3 region has 16 residues. CDR3 coding DNA: TGTGCCATAAAAGACGGTTGGGGGGGTGGGACAGATACGCAGTATTTT. Translating it yields CAIKDGWGGGTDTQYF.

With respect to this clonotype: Since no conserved phenylalanine or tryptophan closes the CDR3, a read error is the likely cause. CDR3 coding DNA: TGTGCCAGCAGCCCCGTCCACTATAGCGAGGCGAACACCGGGGAGCTGTTTTCT. Translated, it gives CASSPVHYSEANTGELFS. The rearrangement joins TRBV11-3 to TRBJ2-2; D is perhaps TRBD2 (5 bases). The germline CDR1 and CDR2 sequences are SGHNT and YENEEA. The CDR3 is 18 amino acids. The V gene lost 5 bases and the J gene lost 0 bases, with 19 bases spanning the gap.

This clonotype was observed at least ten times. J is TRBJ1-6 and V is TRBV28; D is possibly TRBD1 (6 bases). V dropped 1 base and J dropped 10 bases, with 20 bases sitting between them. Germline-derived CDR1 and CDR2 are MDHEN and SYDVKM. The CDR3 contains 17 residues. CDR3 DNA sequence: TGTGCCAGCAGTTTATACCTAGGGGGGGCTATGGGATCACCCCTCCACTTT. Translated, it gives CASSLYLGGAMGSPLHF.